The next 20 T cell receptor beta chains were all read from a single sample in a study of CD8+ T cells in alopecia areata. As the sequencing template, cDNA was produced by extracting RNA and reverse transcribing it. Method: immunoSEQ multiplex PCR; TCRdb's copy keeps in-frame clones and lacks some. The sample comprises 120,000 or so clones, about 50% of which are singletons, and roughly a tenth rests with the top ten. The source material was NKG2D-low CD8+ T cells sorted from blood. The receptors were gathered from a human donor with alopecia areata.

V usage is TRBV27 and J usage is TRBJ2-1, with D possibly being TRBD1 or TRBD2 (5 bases each). The CDR3 has 12 residues. Trimming removed 4 bases at V and 8 bases at J, with 9 bases between. The germline V gene encodes CDR1 MNHEY and CDR2 SMNVEV (reference sequence). CDR3 protein: CASSSRGYEQFF. In DNA form, the CDR3 reads TGTGCCAGCAGTTCGAGGGGCTATGAGCAGTTCTTC.

The V call is TRBV29-1, the J call TRBJ1-4, with unresolved D. CDR1 and CDR2 from the germline V gene are SQVTM and ANQGSEA. V shed 5 bases and J shed 7 bases, with 8 bases lying between them. The CDR3 is made up of 11 amino acids. The chain's CDR3 is CSVPFGEKLFF. DNA of the CDR3: TGCAGCGTTCCCTTCGGTGAAAAACTGTTTTTT.

The V and J genes are TRBV29-1 and TRBJ1-1; D may be TRBD1 (5 bases). CDR1 and CDR2 from the germline V gene are SQVTM and ANQGSEA. CDR3 length equals 14 residues. Between the trimmed V and J ends, which lost 6 bases and 7 bases, there was a span of 21 bases. The CDR3 bases are TGCAGCGTCCCCAGGCAGGGCGATTTACTTGAAGCTTTCTTT. Its protein product is CSVPRQGDLLEAFF.

This clone turned up a few times. The J gene is TRBJ2-3, the V gene TRBV29-1; TRBD2 agrees at 7 bases. V dropped 5 bases and J dropped 2; count of bases not matched to a gene: 4. Per the germline V gene, CDR1 is SQVTM and CDR2 is ANQGSEA. The CDR3 sequence is 13 residues long. CDR3 bases: TGCAGCGTTAGGGACTACTACACAGATACGCAGTATTTT. Translating it yields CSVRDYYTDTQYF.

The J gene is TRBJ2-1, the V gene TRBV29-1; either TRBD1 or TRBD2 may supply D (5 bases each). The germline V gene has CDR1 SQVTM and CDR2 ANQGSEA. This CDR3 has 11 amino acids. The V gene lost 1 base and the J gene lost 10 bases, with 8 bases spanning the gap. The CDR3 reads CSVEGGAEQFF. The CDR3 DNA sequence: TGCAGCGTTGAAGGAGGGGCCGAGCAGTTCTTC.

A note on this clone: An end of the junction does not agree with germline; a read error may underlie this. V usage is TRBV18 and J usage is TRBJ2-7; D is perhaps TRBD1 or TRBD2 (5 bases each). Germline V gene data show CDR1 as KGHSH and CDR2 as LQKENI. The CDR3 is 12 amino acids. The CDR3 region is CASSPGTYEQCF. DNA for the CDR3: TGTGCCAGCTCACCGGGGACCTACGAGCAGTGCTTC.

This clone has a handful of counts. The chain joins TRBV29-1 to TRBJ2-6; no clear D gene. The V gene's germline CDR1 is SQVTM and CDR2 ANQGSEA. The CDR3 extends over 13 amino acids. The germline V and J ends were trimmed by 5 bases and 1 base, with 6 bases remaining between them. Here the CDR3 DNA reads TGCAGCGTTCCTGTTTCTGGGGCCAACGTCCTGACTTTC. Residues: CSVPVSGANVLTF.

In its sample, this clone was seen a few times. This chain connects TRBV10-2 to TRBJ2-6, with D perhaps matching TRBD2 (5 bases). Germline V gives CDR1 WSHSY, CDR2 SAAADI. V lost 6 bases and J lost 0, with 15 bases in between. The CDR3 is 17 amino acids. CDR3 DNA: TGCGCCAGCAGCCCTGGAAACAGCGGCTCTGGGGCCAACGTCCTGACTTTC. Its protein product is CASSPGNSGSGANVLTF.

This clone was counted only a few times. The V call is TRBV29-1, the J call TRBJ2-4; a weak D match, TRBD1 (6 bases). This CDR3 comprises 15 residues. The germline V and J ends were trimmed by 3 bases and 0 bases, with 12 bases remaining between them. From germline, CDR1 is SQVTM and CDR2 ANQGSEA. The CDR3 nucleotides are TGCAGCGTTGAGTTCCCGGACAGAGCCAAAAACATTCAGTACTTC. Protein sequence: CSVEFPDRAKNIQYF.

This sequence joins TRBV29-1 and TRBJ2-5; 12 nucleotides line up with TRBD2. After removal of 6 bases from V and 2 bases from J, the junction contained 7 bases not matched to a gene. In germline, CDR1 is SQVTM, CDR2 ANQGSEA. The CDR3 is 15 residues long. CDR3 bases: TGCAGCGTAGGGCCTAGCGGGAGGGTTCAAGAGACCCAGTACTTC. This codes for CSVGPSGRVQETQYF.

Concerning this clone: This specimen includes other DNA sequences encoding the same CDR3. The chain has TRBV28 and TRBJ2-7; 9 nucleotides match TRBD1. Unmatched junction bases numbered 6, after V lost 6 bases and J lost 3 bases. This CDR3 contains 14 residues. Germline V gene lookup returns CDR1 MDHEN and CDR2 SYDVKM. This CDR3 reads CASSATGGDYEQYF. The CDR3 coding sequence is TGTGCCAGCAGCGCGACAGGGGGAGACTACGAGCAGTACTTC.

Comment on this clone: This sample includes further DNA sequences coding for the same CDR3. This CDR3 is CASSVATDTQYF. The DNA for the CDR3 is TGTGCCAGCAGCGTAGCGACTGATACGCAGTATTTT. The V call is TRBV9, the J call TRBJ2-3; no clear D gene. This CDR3 has 12 amino acids. Germline V gene sequence: CDR1 SGDLS, CDR2 YYNGEE. Trimming removed 0 bases at V and 6 bases at J, with 5 bases between.

In its sample, this clone was seen a few times. The rearrangement links TRBV29-1 to TRBJ2-6; the D gene could be TRBD1 or TRBD2 (5 bases each). This CDR3 is 14 amino acids long. V was clipped by 0 bases and J by 2 bases, with 5 bases between them. The V gene's germline CDR1 is SQVTM and CDR2 ANQGSEA. The CDR3 loop is CSVEEGAGANVLTF. The CDR3, as DNA: TGCAGCGTTGAAGAGGGGGCTGGGGCCAACGTCCTGACTTTC.

This sequence joins TRBV27 and TRBJ1-1, with a tentative D call TRBD1 (5 bases). Trimming took off 2 bases at V and 3 bases at J, with 16 bases between the two ends. Germline CDR1 MNHEY, CDR2 SMNVEV (reference sequence). This CDR3 comprises 16 residues. The CDR3 spells CASSLVGSLGDTEAFF. CDR3 nucleotides: TGTGCCAGCAGTTTAGTGGGCAGCTTGGGGGACACTGAAGCTTTCTTT.

The V gene is TRBV29-1, the J gene TRBJ2-7; D perhaps matches TRBD2 (6 bases). The germline V gene encodes CDR1 SQVTM and CDR2 ANQGSEA. The CDR3 runs to 13 residues. V lost 6 bases, J lost 0 bases, and 12 bases lay in between. The CDR3 sequence: CSVYSGNSYEQYF. In DNA, the CDR3 is TGCAGCGTCTATAGCGGAAACTCCTACGAGCAGTACTTC.

A word on this clone: This sample also contains other DNA sequences that code for the same CDR3. The rearrangement uses TRBV29-1 and TRBJ2-7; no definite D call. With 1 base removed from V and 2 bases from J, the gap between germline ends came to 6 bases. The CDR3 runs 12 residues. Germline CDR1 reads SQVTM; CDR2 reads ANQGSEA. Here the CDR3 reads CSVEVGTYEQYF. In DNA, the CDR3 is TGCAGCGTTGAAGTGGGCACCTACGAGCAGTACTTC.

Only a few counts were recorded for this clone. The J gene is TRBJ2-3, the V gene TRBV7-9, with 11 bases that match TRBD2. With V trimmed by 5 bases and J by 3 bases, 4 bases remained unmatched. Germline CDR1 is SEHNR and CDR2 is FQNEAQ (reference sequence). The CDR3 has 15 residues. The CDR3 is CASSETSGGTDTQYF. The CDR3 DNA is TGTGCCAGCAGCGAAACTAGCGGGGGTACAGATACGCAGTATTTT.

The genes are TRBV29-1 and TRBJ2-7; TRBD2 agrees at 7 bases. This CDR3 is 13 amino acids long. Germline CDR1 SQVTM, CDR2 ANQGSEA. J was trimmed by 3 bases and V by 7 bases; bases with no gene match: 9. The CDR3, as DNA: TGCAGCGCCGAGGGAGGGGACTTCTACGAGCAGTACTTC. Its protein product is CSAEGGDFYEQYF.

This clone was counted between two and nine times. This chain uses TRBV28 with TRBJ2-6; no definite D call. CDR3 length: 16 residues. CDR1 and CDR2 (germline): MDHEN, SYDVKM. The V end lost 1 base, the J end lost 0 bases, and 7 bases lay between the germline ends. CDR3 coding DNA: TGTGCCAGCAGTTTATCACTTGCCTCTGGGGCCAACGTCCTGACTTTC. Amino acids: CASSLSLASGANVLTF.

The rearrangement uses TRBV27 and TRBJ2-3; D not resolved. The CDR3 extends over 13 amino acids. CDR1 and CDR2 from the germline V gene are MNHEY and SMNVEV (reference sequence). V was trimmed by 2 bases and J by 2 bases, leaving 5 bases between them. CDR3: CASSLLPTDTQYF. In DNA form, the CDR3 reads TGTGCCAGCAGTTTACTCCCCACAGATACGCAGTATTTT.